Listed here are 25 T cell receptor beta chains from one sample, sequenced in a study of blood T cell repertoires in COVID-19. TCRdb keeps only in-frame clones here, not all; method: immunoSEQ multiplex PCR. The sample consists of 120,000 to 150,000 clones, 80% to 90% of them appearing once. The sequenced material came from peripheral blood. The receptors were gathered from an older woman with COVID-19, enrolled during active disease.

The J gene is TRBJ2-5, the V gene TRBV7-6; unclear D gene. The germline V gene has CDR1 SGHVS and CDR2 FNYEAQ. The V end was cut by 0 bases, the J end by 3 bases, with 11 bases between. The CDR3 contains 15 residues. CDR3 in DNA: TGTGCCAGCAGCTTAGCGAGTAGCTGGAAAGAGACCCAGTACTTC. It codes for CASSLASSWKETQYF.

The chain links TRBV2 to TRBJ2-3; D remains ambiguous. The CDR3 has 11 residues. Trimming cost V 6 bases and J 6 bases, with 7 bases left between them. Per the germline V gene, CDR1 is SNHLY and CDR2 is FYNNEI. The CDR3 sequence is CASSPKDTQYF. The CDR3, as DNA: TGTGCCAGCAGCCCTAAGGATACGCAGTATTTT.

The chain couples TRBV20-1 to TRBJ1-2; D is ambiguous. In germline, CDR1 is DFQATT, CDR2 SNEGSKA (reference sequence). V was clipped by 4 bases and J by 3 bases, with 6 bases between them. The CDR3 sequence is 11 residues long. The CDR3 reads CSATGYYGYTF. The CDR3 nucleotides are TGCAGTGCTACGGGATACTATGGCTACACCTTC.

The chain carries TRBV11-3 and TRBJ2-1, with D possibly being TRBD1 (7 bases). The V end lost 5 bases, the J end lost 9 bases, and 11 bases lay between the germline ends. This CDR3 spans 12 amino acids. CDR1 SGHNT and CDR2 YENEEA come from the germline V gene. Here the CDR3 DNA reads TGTGCCAGCAGCGGCGGGACAGCTGAGCAGTTCTTC. Its translation: CASSGGTAEQFF.

CDR3 nucleotides: TGCGCCAGCAGCTTGGAATCCCTGAACACCGGGGAGCTGTTTTTT. The encoded protein is CASSLESLNTGELFF. This chain links TRBV5-1 with TRBJ2-2; no clear D gene. Germline CDR1 is SGHRS and CDR2 is YFSETQ. Trimming stripped 0 bases from V and 1 base from J, with 7 bases between. This CDR3 comprises 15 residues.

The chain carries TRBV7-3 and TRBJ2-3; 10 bases line up with TRBD2. From germline, CDR1 is SGHTA and CDR2 FQGTGA. This CDR3 is 15 amino acids long. V shed 2 bases and J 4 bases; nucleotides not matched to a gene: 3. The CDR3 reads CASSLSSGGADTQYF. CDR3 DNA: TGTGCCAGCAGCTTATCTAGCGGGGGTGCAGATACGCAGTATTTT.

The chain is built from TRBV19 and TRBJ2-5, with D perhaps matching TRBD1 (6 bases). The CDR3 spans 11 residues. Trimming took off 9 bases at V and 4 bases at J, with 9 bases between the two ends. In germline, CDR1 is LNHDA, CDR2 SQIVND (reference sequence). DNA for the CDR3: TGTGCCAGCGGACAGAGAGAGACCCAGTACTTC. Translated, it gives CASGQRETQYF.

This clone showed up just once. The chain couples TRBV21-1 to TRBJ1-2. TRBV21-1 is an annotated pseudogene. The CDR3 is made up of 16 amino acids. The DNA for the CDR3 is TGTGCCAGCAGCAAAGAGATGGCCACGGGGAGGGATGGCTACACCTTC. Translating it yields CASSKEMATGRDGYTF.

The chain has TRBV9 and TRBJ2-5; TRBD1 aligns across 7 bases. V shed 3 bases, J shed 3 bases, and the junction held 8 bases outside the gene matches. CDR1 SGDLS and CDR2 YYNGEE come from the germline V gene. This CDR3 is built from 15 residues. The CDR3 loop reads CASSEGTVEKETQYF. CDR3 in DNA: TGTGCCAGCAGCGAAGGGACAGTCGAGAAAGAGACCCAGTACTTC.

This sequence joins TRBV6-5 and TRBJ2-1; D remains ambiguous. The V and J ends lost 6 bases and 8 bases respectively, with 11 bases between them. The germline CDR1 and CDR2 sequences are MNHEY and SVGAGI. The CDR3 runs 12 residues. The CDR3 here is CASRTRFHEQFF. DNA of the CDR3: TGTGCCAGCAGAACCAGATTCCATGAGCAGTTCTTC.

This clone was counted once. J is TRBJ2-7 and V is TRBV4-2, with TRBD1 matching 11 bases. The CDR3 consists of 15 residues. After removal of 4 bases from V and 4 bases from J, the junction contained 6 bases not matched to a gene. Germline V lookup: CDR1 LGHNA, CDR2 YNFKEQ. Here the CDR3 DNA reads TGTGCCAGCAGCCGCGCCGGGACAGGGGGTTACGAGCAGTACTTC. This codes for CASSRAGTGGYEQYF.

The chain uses TRBV10-3 and TRBJ2-3; the match to TRBD1 covers 8 bases. Germline V CDR1 and CDR2: ENHRY, SYGVKD. The CDR3 has 13 amino acids. Trimming at V came to 4 bases and at J to 4 bases, leaving 1 base not matched to a gene. CDR3 residues: CAISAGGADTQYF. The CDR3 region has the DNA TGTGCCATCAGTGCAGGGGGCGCAGATACGCAGTATTTT.

V usage is TRBV20-1 and J usage is TRBJ1-1, with D maybe TRBD1 (6 bases). CDR1 and CDR2 from the germline V gene are DFQATT and SNEGSKA (reference sequence). Between the trimmed V and J ends, which lost 3 bases and 1 base, there was a span of 18 bases. This CDR3 comprises 16 residues. The CDR3 DNA follows: TGCAGTGCTAGTCCCCTAGGCGGACAGTCGAACACTGAAGCTTTCTTT. It yields the protein CSASPLGGQSNTEAFF.

This clone was observed a handful of times. V gene TRBV19 combines with J gene TRBJ2-2; TRBD1 matches at 8 bases. Unmatched junction bases numbered 4, after V lost 6 bases and J lost 1 base. The CDR3 is 15 amino acids. The germline CDR1 and CDR2 sequences are LNHDA and SQIVND (reference sequence). The chain's CDR3 is CASRTGTGNTGELFF. The CDR3 DNA reads TGTGCCAGTAGAACCGGGACAGGGAACACCGGGGAGCTGTTTTTT.

This rearrangement joins TRBV19 to TRBJ2-5; 8 positions match TRBD2. This CDR3 contains 15 residues. The J segment lost 2 bases and the V segment lost 6 bases, leaving 8 bases of the junction unmatched. CDR1 is LNHDA, CDR2 SQIVND, per germline (reference sequence). CDR3: CASRQTSVSQETQYF. The CDR3 nucleotides are TGTGCCAGTAGGCAGACTAGCGTAAGTCAAGAGACCCAGTACTTC.

The chain uses TRBV5-1 and TRBJ1-2; 7 bases are a match to TRBD1. The CDR3 spans 15 residues. Losses at the gene ends were 4 bases for V and 0 bases for J; bases not matched to a gene: 6. CDR1 and CDR2 from the germline V gene are SGHRS and YFSETQ. This chain's CDR3 is CASSTGTVPNYGYTF. CDR3 bases: TGCGCCAGCAGCACGGGGACAGTTCCTAACTATGGCTACACCTTC.

The genes are TRBV19 and TRBJ1-4, with D possibly matching TRBD1 (6 bases). V was clipped by 7 bases and J by 4 bases, with 16 bases between them. This CDR3 has 15 amino acids. The V gene's germline CDR1 is LNHDA and CDR2 SQIVND (reference sequence). The CDR3 DNA reads TGTGCCAGTACCAGCGGTTGGGACATTAATGAAAAACTGTTTTTT. Protein product: CASTSGWDINEKLFF.

The gene calls are TRBV6-1 and TRBJ1-6, with TRBD1 identical over 7 bases. This CDR3 region has 13 residues. The V gene end was trimmed by 7 bases and the J gene end by 9 bases; junction bases not matched to a gene: 6. The germline gives CDR1 MNHNS, CDR2 SASEGT. The CDR3 spells CASNRGRSSPLHF. For the CDR3, the DNA is TGTGCCAGCAATAGGGGGCGCAGTTCACCCCTCCACTTT.

The genes are TRBV10-2 and TRBJ1-3; D ambiguous. The germline V and J ends were trimmed by 8 bases and 1 base, with 18 bases remaining between them. Germline V lookup: CDR1 WSHSY, CDR2 SAAADI. This CDR3 is 16 amino acids long. The CDR3 nucleotides read TGCGCCAGCGTCGGAGGGTCAAAGGGATCTGGAAACACCATATATTTT. Its translation is CASVGGSKGSGNTIYF.

This clone has a handful of counts. The chain links TRBV4-1 to TRBJ1-6; 9 bases agree with TRBD1. The CDR3 loop spans 15 amino acids. Trimming cost V 4 bases and J 7 bases; bases outside gene matches: 5. Germline CDR1 and CDR2: MGHRA and YSYEKL. As DNA, the CDR3 is TGCGCCAGCAGCCGGGGACAGGGAATCAATTCACCCCTCCACTTT. Translating it yields CASSRGQGINSPLHF.

J is TRBJ2-1 and V is TRBV11-2, with D possibly matching TRBD1 (5 bases). V lost 0 bases and J lost 4, with 10 bases in between. Germline V lookup: CDR1 SGHAT, CDR2 FQNNGV. The CDR3 spans 15 residues. The CDR3 sequence is CASSLDRGLYNEQFF. The CDR3 DNA is TGTGCCAGCAGCTTAGATAGGGGCTTGTACAATGAGCAGTTCTTC.

The rearrangement joins TRBV18 to TRBJ2-7, with D possibly matching TRBD1 (6 bases). V was clipped by 2 bases and J by 7 bases, with 12 bases between them. The CDR3 is 13 amino acids. Germline V gene lookup returns CDR1 KGHSH and CDR2 LQKENI. The CDR3 spells CASSPGQTDEQYF. As DNA, the CDR3 is TGTGCCAGCTCACCAGGACAGACAGATGAGCAGTACTTC.

The chain couples TRBV18 to TRBJ2-7, with 8 nucleotides matching TRBD2. There are 16 residues in the CDR3. V was pared by 1 base and J by 0 bases, with 5 bases of the junction left unmatched. Germline V gene sequence: CDR1 KGHSH, CDR2 LQKENI. The CDR3 here is CASSPQGGGFSYEQYF. In DNA form, the CDR3 reads TGTGCCAGCTCACCACAGGGCGGGGGGTTCTCCTACGAGCAGTACTTC. The complete variable domain, with remaining parts taken from reference TRBV18 and TRBJ2-7, reads NAGVMQNPRHLVRRRGQEARLRCSPMKGHSHVYWYRQLPEEGLKFMVYLQKENIIDESGMPKERFSAEFPKEGPSILRIQQVVRGDSAAYFCASSPQGGGFSYEQYFGPGTRLTVT.

The chain joins TRBV5-8 to TRBJ1-5, with a possible D match to TRBD1 (5 bases). The CDR3 length is 14 residues. The germline CDR1 and CDR2 sequences are SGHTS and YDEGEE. Trimming left V 2 bases short and J 4 bases short, with 10 bases between. CDR3 coding DNA: TGTGCCAGCAGCTTCAGGGTTGGGAATCAGCCCCAGCATTTT. This gives the protein CASSFRVGNQPQHF.

This sequence joins TRBV11-1 and TRBJ2-5; 8 bases map to TRBD2. V lost 3 bases to trimming and J lost 2 bases; unmatched junction nucleotides: 2. CDR1 and CDR2 (germline): SGHAT, FQDESV (reference sequence). The CDR3 is 14 residues long. For the CDR3, the DNA is TGTGCCAGCAGCTTTAGACTAGCGCAAGAGACCCAGTACTTC. Amino acid sequence: CASSFRLAQETQYF.